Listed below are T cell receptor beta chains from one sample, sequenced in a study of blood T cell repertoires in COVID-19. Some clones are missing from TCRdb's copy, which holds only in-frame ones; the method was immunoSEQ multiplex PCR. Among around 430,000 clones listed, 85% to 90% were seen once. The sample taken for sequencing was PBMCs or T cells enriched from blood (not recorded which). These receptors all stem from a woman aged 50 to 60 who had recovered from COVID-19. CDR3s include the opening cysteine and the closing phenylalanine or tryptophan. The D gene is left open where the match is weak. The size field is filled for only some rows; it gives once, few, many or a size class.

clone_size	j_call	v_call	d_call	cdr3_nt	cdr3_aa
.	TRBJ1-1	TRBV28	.	TGTGCCAGCAGTTTTTTAGCGGCCGTAATGAACACTGAAGCTTTCTTT	CASSFLAAVMNTEAFF
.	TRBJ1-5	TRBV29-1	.	TGCAGCGTTGGACCGGGGGGCAATCAGCCCCAGCATTTT	CSVGPGGNQPQHF
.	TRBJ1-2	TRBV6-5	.	TGTGCCAGCAGTTACGGCAACCTGGGCTACACCTTC	CASSYGNLGYTF
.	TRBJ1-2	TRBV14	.	TGTGCCAATTTAGCGGGGGCCCGGAGGGGCTATGGCTACACCTTC	CANLAGARRGYGYTF
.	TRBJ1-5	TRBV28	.	TGTGCCAGCAATCCAGGATCAGGGTGGGGGCATTTT	CASNPGSGWGHF
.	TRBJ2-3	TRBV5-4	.	TGTGCCAGCAGCTCCCGGGATACGCAGTATTTT	CASSSRDTQYF
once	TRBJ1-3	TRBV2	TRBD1	TGTGCCAGCAGGAGGGACAGGGGATCTGGAAACACCATATATTTT	CASRRDRGSGNTIYF
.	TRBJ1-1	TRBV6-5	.	TGTGCCAGCAGTTCCGACAGGATTAAAGAGAACACTGAAGCTTTCTTT	CASSSDRIKENTEAFF
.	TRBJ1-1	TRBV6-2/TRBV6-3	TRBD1	TGTGCCAGCAGTCAGACTCAGGGGGCGTTATGGACTGAAGCTTTCTTT	CASSQTQGALWTEAFF
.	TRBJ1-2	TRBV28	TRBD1	TGTGCCAGCAGCCGGACAGGTTATGGCTACACCTTC	CASSRTGYGYTF
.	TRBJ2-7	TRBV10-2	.	TGCGCCAGCAGCGAATTTCCGGGTGAGCAGTACTTC	CASSEFPGEQYF
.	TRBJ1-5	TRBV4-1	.	TGCGCCAGCAGCCAGGCCGGGGGTCAGCCCCAGCATTTT	CASSQAGGQPQHF
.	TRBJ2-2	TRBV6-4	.	TGTGCCAGCAGTTTTCAGGGTGGCACCGGGGAGCTGTTTTTT	CASSFQGGTGELFF
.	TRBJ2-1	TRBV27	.	TGTGCCAGCAGTTGGGGCGGGGGCCGGAATGAGCAGTTCTTC	CASSWGGGRNEQFF
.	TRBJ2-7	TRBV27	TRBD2	TGTGCCAGCAGTTTCGCGGGGGGGGGTACCTACGAGCAGTACTTC	CASSFAGGGTYEQYF
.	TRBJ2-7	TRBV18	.	TGTGCCAGCTCACCGCAGGGCCAGGTCCACGAGCAGTACTTC	CASSPQGQVHEQYF
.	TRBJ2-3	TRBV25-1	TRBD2	TGTGCCAGCAGTGACGGAGCGGGAGAGGCCGATACGCAGTATTTT	CASSDGAGEADTQYF
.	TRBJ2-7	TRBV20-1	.	TGCAGTGCTAGTTACGGGGGGCTCAACTACGAGCAGTACTTC	CSASYGGLNYEQYF
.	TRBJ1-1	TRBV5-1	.	TGCGCCAGCAGCTTGGCCGCTCCAGGGTCGGTATTTAACACTGAAGCTTTCTTT	CASSLAAPGSVFNTEAFF
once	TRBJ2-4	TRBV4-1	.	TGCGCCAGCAGCCAAGTTGGCATCCCCTCCAAAAACATTCAGTACTTC	CASSQVGIPSKNIQYF
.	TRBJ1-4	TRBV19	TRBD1	TGTGCCATACGACAGGGGAGGAAACTGTTTTTT	CAIRQGRKLFF
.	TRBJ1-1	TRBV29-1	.	TGCAGCGTTACCGGACAGTATCACACTGAAGCTTTCTTT	CSVTGQYHTEAFF
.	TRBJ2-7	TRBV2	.	TGTGCCAGCACCACGACAGGATACTCCTACGAGCAGTACTTC	CASTTTGYSYEQYF
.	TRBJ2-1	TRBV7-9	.	TGTGCCAGCAGCTTCTCCTCTAGCTCCGGCGGTGAGCAGTTCTTC	CASSFSSSSGGEQFF
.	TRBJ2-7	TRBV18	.	TGTGCCAGCTCACTGGGCATAGACTACGAGCAGTACTTC	CASSLGIDYEQYF
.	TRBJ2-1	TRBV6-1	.	TGTGCCAGCAGTGAAGCAGGGGGCTCCTACAATGAGCAGTTCTTC	CASSEAGGSYNEQFF
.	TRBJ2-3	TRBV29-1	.	TGCAGCGTTGACGGGGAGAACACAGATACGCAGTATTTT	CSVDGENTDTQYF
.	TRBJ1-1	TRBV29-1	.	TGCAGCGTCGGCCAGGTGCTGAACACTGAAGCTTTCTTT	CSVGQVLNTEAFF
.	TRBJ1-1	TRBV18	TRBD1	TGTGCCAGCTCGAGACAGGGATCGGACACTGAAGCTTTCTTT	CASSRQGSDTEAFF
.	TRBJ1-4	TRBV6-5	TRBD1	TGTGCCAGCGATCCGGACAGGGGATTTGAAAAACTGTTTTTT	CASDPDRGFEKLFF
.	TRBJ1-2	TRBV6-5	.	TGTGCCAGCAACCTACTGACTAACTATGGCTACACCTTC	CASNLLTNYGYTF
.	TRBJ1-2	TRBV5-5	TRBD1	TGTGCCAGCAGCTCGGGGACAGATTCGGGTGGCTACACCTTC	CASSSGTDSGGYTF
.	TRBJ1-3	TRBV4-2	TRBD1	TGTGCCAGCAGCCAGCCGGGACAGGGGGCTGGAGGAAACACCATATATTTT	CASSQPGQGAGGNTIYF
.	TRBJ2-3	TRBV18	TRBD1	TGTGCCAGCTCACTCTTACAGGGGCAGTGGGGCACAGATACGCAGTATTTT	CASSLLQGQWGTDTQYF
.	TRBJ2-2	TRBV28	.	TGTGCCAGCAGTTTAATTAGAGGGTCGGACACCGGGGAGCTGTTTTTT	CASSLIRGSDTGELFF
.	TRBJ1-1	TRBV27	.	TGTGCCAGCAGTTTACGGGGAAGTTCTGAAGCTTTCTTT	CASSLRGSSEAFF
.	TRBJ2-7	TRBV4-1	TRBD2	TGCGCCAGCAGCCTCAGTGCGAGCGGGGTTTACGAGCAGTACTTC	CASSLSASGVYEQYF
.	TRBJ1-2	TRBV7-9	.	TGTGCCAGCAGCCGTGGAGGGCGAGTAGCGGATGGCTACACCTTC	CASSRGGRVADGYTF
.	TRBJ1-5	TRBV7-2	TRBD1	TGTGCCAGCAGCTTAGATCCAGGGGGCCAACCCCAGCATTTT	CASSLDPGGQPQHF
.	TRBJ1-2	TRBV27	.	TGTGCCAGCAGTCGACGAACAGCGGAGGGCTACACCTTC	CASSRRTAEGYTF
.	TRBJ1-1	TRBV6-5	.	TGTGCCAGCACCCCGACAGGTTTGCGCACTGAAGCTTTCTTT	CASTPTGLRTEAFF
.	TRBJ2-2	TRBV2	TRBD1	TGTGCCGGTCACAGGGGTTACGGGGAGCTGTTTTTT	CAGHRGYGELFF
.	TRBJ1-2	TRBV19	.	TGTGCCAGTAGGACACCCTGGCTCTATGGCTACACCTTC	CASRTPWLYGYTF
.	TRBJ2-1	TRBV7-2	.	TGTGCCAGCAGCTTAATGCCGAGGGCAGGGGATGAGCAGTTCTTC	CASSLMPRAGDEQFF
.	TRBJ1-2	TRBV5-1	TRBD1	TGCGCCAGCAAAATGGGGACAGGGATGGATGGCTACACCTTC	CASKMGTGMDGYTF
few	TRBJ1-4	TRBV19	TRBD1	TGTGCCAGTAGTCCTACCGGGACAGTAGATGAAAAACTGTTTTTT	CASSPTGTVDEKLFF
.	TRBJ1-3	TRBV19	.	TGTGCCAGTAGTATCGGGGTGGCTGGAAACACCATATATTTT	CASSIGVAGNTIYF
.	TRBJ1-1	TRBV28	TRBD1	TGTGCCACCGGACAGGGATCTATGAACACTGAAGCTTTCTTT	CATGQGSMNTEAFF
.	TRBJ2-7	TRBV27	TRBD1	TGTGCCAGCAGTTTACAGGGGGCCCAAATCTACGAGCAGTACTTC	CASSLQGAQIYEQYF
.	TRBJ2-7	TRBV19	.	TGTGCCAGTAGCAGAACCCCATTGCGGGGTGACTCCTACGAGCAGTACTTC	CASSRTPLRGDSYEQYF
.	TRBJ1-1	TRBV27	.	TGTGCCAGCAGTCAATTCCATAGACAGTACGGAACTGAAGCTTTCTTT	CASSQFHRQYGTEAFF
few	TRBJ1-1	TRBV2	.	TGTGCCAGCAGTGAGGTCTTTGAGAGGATGAACACTGAAGCTTTCTTT	CASSEVFERMNTEAFF
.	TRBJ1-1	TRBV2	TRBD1	TGTGCCAGTGGAGGGACAGCCCTCACTGAAGCTTTCTTT	CASGGTALTEAFF
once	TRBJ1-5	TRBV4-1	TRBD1	TGCGCCAGCAGCCCCGATGGGACAGGGAGGCATCAGCCCCAGCATTTT	CASSPDGTGRHQPQHF
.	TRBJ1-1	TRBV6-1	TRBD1	TGTGCCAGCAGTGACGGGGGACACAAGGGGGCTGCTGAAGCTTTCTTT	CASSDGGHKGAAEAFF
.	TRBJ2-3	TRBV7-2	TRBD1	TGTGCCAGCAGCTCGCGAACAGGGGGAGGCACAGATACGCAGTATTTT	CASSSRTGGGTDTQYF
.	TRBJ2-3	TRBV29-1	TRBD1	TGCAGCGTCCTGGACAGGGTTGGCACGCAGTATTTT	CSVLDRVGTQYF
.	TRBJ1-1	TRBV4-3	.	TGCGCCAGCAGCCCTCGGGGGGGTTTCACTGAAGCTTTCTTT	CASSPRGGFTEAFF
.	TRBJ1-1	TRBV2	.	TGTGCCAGCAGTCCATCAGGACATAACACTGAAGCTTTCTTT	CASSPSGHNTEAFF
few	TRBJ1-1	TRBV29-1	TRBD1	TGCAGCGTTCAGGGGGAAACTGAAGCTTTCTTT	CSVQGETEAFF